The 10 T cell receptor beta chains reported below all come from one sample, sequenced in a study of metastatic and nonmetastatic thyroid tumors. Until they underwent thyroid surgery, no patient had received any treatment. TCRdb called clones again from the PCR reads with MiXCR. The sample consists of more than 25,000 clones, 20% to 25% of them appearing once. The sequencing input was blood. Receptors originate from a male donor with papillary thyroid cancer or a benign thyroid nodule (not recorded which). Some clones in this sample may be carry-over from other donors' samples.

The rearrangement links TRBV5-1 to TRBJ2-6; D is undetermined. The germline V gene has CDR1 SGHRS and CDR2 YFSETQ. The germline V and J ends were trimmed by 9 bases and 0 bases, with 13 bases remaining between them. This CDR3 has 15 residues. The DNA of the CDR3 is TGCGCCATCCAACCTTGGTTCTCTGGGGCCAACGTCCTGACTTTC. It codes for CAIQPWFSGANVLTF.

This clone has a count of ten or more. In DNA, the CDR3 is TGTGCCAGCAGTGAGGGCTTGGGGACAGCATATAGCAATCAGCCCCAGCATTTT. This gives the protein CASSEGLGTAYSNQPQHF. The chain recombines TRBV6-1 with TRBJ1-5; 7 bases align to TRBD1. This CDR3 is built from 18 residues. The J segment lost 0 bases and the V segment lost 3 bases, leaving 11 bases of the junction unmatched. CDR1 is MNHNS and CDR2 is SASEGT in the germline V gene.

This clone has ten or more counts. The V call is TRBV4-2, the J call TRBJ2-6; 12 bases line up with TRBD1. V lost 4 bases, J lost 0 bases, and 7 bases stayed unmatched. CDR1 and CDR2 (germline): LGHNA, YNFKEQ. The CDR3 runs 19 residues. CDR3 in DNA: TGTGCCAGCAGCCCCGACTGGGACAGGGGGCCCTCTGGGGCCAACGTCCTGACTTTC. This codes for CASSPDWDRGPSGANVLTF.

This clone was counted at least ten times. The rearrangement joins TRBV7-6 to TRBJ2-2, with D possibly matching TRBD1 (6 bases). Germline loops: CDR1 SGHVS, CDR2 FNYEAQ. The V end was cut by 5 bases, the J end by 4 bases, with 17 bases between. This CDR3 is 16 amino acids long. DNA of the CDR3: TGTGCCAGCAGCCCGTCGGGACAACGCGGCACCGGGGAGCTGTTTTTT. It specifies CASSPSGQRGTGELFF.

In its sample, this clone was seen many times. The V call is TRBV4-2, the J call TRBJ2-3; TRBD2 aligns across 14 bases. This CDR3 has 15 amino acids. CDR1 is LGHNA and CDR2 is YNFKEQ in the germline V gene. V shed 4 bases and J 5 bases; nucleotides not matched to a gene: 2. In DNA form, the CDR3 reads TGTGCCAGCAGCCGTGGGACTAGCGGGGGAGATACGCAGTATTTT. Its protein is CASSRGTSGGDTQYF.

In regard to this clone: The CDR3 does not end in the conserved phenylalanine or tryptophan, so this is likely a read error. This chain's CDR3 is CASSEAASARELFC. CDR3 sequence (DNA): TGCGCCAGCAGCGAGGCGGCTAGCGCCCGGGAGCTGTTTTGT. V gene TRBV10-1 combines with J gene TRBJ2-2; possibly TRBD2 for D (6 bases). Trimming removed 6 bases from V and 9 bases from J, with 17 bases in between. The CDR3 is 14 residues long. Germline values: CDR1 WNHNN, CDR2 SYGVQD (reference sequence).

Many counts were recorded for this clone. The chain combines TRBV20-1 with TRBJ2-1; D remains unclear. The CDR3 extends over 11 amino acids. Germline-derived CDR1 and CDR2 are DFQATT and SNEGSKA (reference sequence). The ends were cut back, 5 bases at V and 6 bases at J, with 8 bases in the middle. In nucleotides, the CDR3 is TGCAGTGCTCCCGTTTTCAATGAGCAGTTCTTC. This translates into CSAPVFNEQFF.

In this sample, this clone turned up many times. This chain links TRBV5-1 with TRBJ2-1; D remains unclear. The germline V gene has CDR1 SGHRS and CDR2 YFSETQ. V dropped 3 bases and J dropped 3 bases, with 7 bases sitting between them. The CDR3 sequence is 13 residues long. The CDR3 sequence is CASSSSDYNEQFF. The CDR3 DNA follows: TGCGCCAGCAGCTCCTCGGACTACAATGAGCAGTTCTTC.

The DNA of the CDR3 is TGTGCCAGCAGAGGACAGAGCGAAAACCCGTTTTTT. Its protein product is CASRGQSENPFF. V gene TRBV2 combines with J gene TRBJ1-4; perhaps TRBD1 as D (6 bases). V gave up 6 bases and J gave up 16 bases, with 18 bases separating them. The CDR3 contains 12 residues. Germline V gene lookup returns CDR1 SNHLY and CDR2 FYNNEI.

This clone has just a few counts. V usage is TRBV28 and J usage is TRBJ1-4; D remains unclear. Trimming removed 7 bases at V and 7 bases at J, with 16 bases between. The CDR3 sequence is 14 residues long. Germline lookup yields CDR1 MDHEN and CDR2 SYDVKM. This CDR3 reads CASIRTVGREKLFF. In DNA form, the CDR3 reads TGTGCCAGCATCAGGACCGTAGGGCGTGAAAAACTGTTTTTT.